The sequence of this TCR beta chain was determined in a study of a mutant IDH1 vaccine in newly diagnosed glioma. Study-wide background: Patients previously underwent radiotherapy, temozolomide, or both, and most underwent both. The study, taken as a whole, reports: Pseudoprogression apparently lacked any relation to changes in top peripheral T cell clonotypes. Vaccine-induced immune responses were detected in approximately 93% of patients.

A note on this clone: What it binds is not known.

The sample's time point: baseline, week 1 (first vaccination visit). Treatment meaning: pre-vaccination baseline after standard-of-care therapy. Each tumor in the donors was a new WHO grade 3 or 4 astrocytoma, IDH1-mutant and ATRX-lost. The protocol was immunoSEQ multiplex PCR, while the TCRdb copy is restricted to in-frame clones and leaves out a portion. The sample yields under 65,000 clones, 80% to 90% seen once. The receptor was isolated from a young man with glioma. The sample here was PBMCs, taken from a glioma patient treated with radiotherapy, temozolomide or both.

DNA of the CDR3: TGTGCCATCAGTGAGTCGGGACTAAGGGACACCGGGGAGCTGTTTTTT. Protein: CAISESGLRDTGELFF. V usage is TRBV10-3 and J usage is TRBJ2-2, with TRBD2 matching 7 bases. Trimming cost V 0 bases and J 3 bases; bases outside gene matches: 4. The length of the CDR3 is 16 residues. CDR1 is ENHRY and CDR2 is SYGVKD in the germline V gene.